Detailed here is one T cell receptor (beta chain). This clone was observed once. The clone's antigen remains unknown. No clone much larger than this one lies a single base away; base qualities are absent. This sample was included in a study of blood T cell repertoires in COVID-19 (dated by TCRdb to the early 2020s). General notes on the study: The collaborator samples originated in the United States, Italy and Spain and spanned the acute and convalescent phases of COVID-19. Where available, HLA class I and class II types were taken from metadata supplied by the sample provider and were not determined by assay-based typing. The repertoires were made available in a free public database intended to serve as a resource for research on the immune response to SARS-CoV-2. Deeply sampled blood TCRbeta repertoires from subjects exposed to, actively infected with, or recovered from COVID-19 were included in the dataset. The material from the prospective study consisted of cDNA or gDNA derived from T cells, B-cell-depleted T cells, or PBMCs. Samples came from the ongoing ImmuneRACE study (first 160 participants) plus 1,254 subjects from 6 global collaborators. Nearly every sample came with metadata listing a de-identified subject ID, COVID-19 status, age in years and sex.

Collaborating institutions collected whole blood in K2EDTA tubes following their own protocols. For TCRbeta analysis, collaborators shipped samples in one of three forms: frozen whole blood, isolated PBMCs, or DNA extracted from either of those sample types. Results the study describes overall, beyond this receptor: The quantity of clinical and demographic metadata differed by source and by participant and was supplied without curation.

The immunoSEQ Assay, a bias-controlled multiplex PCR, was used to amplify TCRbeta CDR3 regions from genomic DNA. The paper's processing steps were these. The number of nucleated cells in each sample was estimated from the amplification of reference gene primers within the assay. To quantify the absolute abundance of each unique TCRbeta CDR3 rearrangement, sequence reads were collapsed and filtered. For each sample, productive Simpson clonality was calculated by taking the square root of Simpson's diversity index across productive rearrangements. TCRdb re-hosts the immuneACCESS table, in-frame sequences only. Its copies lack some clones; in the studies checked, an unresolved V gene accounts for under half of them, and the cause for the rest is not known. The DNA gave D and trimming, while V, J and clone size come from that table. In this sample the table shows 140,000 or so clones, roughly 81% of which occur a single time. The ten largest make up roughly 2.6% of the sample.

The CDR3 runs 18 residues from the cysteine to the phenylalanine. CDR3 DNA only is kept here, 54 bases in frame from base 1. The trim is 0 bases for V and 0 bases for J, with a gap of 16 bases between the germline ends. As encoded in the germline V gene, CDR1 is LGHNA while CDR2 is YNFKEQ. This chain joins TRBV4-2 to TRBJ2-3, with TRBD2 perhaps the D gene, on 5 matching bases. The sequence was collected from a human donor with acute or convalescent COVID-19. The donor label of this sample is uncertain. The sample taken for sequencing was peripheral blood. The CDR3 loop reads CASSQDLRGYTSTDTQYF. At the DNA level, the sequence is TGTGCCAGCAGCCAAGACCTACGGGGTTACACCAGCACAGATACGCAGTATTTT.